The table lists the clone carrying this T cell receptor beta chain with many counts. Its antigen is undetermined. This specimen belongs to a study of spatial heterogeneity in lung cancer. Background on the study: A unique TCR and UMI combination showed up more than ten times in raw reads, on average. Study-wide results and caveats: Ubiquitous expanded TCR counts tracked ubiquitous nonsynonymous mutations; regional expanded TCR counts tracked regional nonsynonymous mutations. The study found that expanded intratumoral alpha and beta TCR counts tracked tumor mutation counts.

Time point of the sample: sample taken at primary tumor resection. More than 70 TRACERx patients with early, untreated non-small cell lung cancer donated samples. Unsorted tumor, nontumor lung tissue or cryopreserved PBMC supplied the whole RNA. Each CDR3 protein gets one entry after TCRdb re-called the 5' RACE reads with MiXCR. The sample includes about 13,000 distinct CDR3 sequences, approximately 7% seen only once; the top ten take over 3%. The sequence derives from a female donor with early-stage non-small cell lung cancer. This material consisted of lung tumor tissue, taken at surgery.

CDR3 nucleotides: TGCGCCAGCAGCTTGAGATCACAGGGGGGCACTGAAGCTTTCTTT. This codes for CASSLRSQGGTEAFF. The gene calls are TRBV5-1 and TRBJ1-1, with 8 bases fitting TRBD1. Germline values: CDR1 SGHRS, CDR2 YFSETQ. The J segment lost 4 bases and the V segment lost 1 base, leaving 6 bases of the junction unmatched. The CDR3 runs 15 residues. The variable domain in full, with the rest retrieved from reference TRBV5-1 and TRBJ1-1, is KAGVTQTPRYLIKTRGQQVTLSCSPISGHRSVSWYQQTPGQGLQFLFEYFSETQRNKGNFPGRFSGRQFSNSRSEMNVSTLELGDSALYLCASSLRSQGGTEAFFGQGTRLTVV.